These 27 T cell receptor beta chains share one sample of origin, sequenced in a study of blood T cell repertoires in COVID-19. Sequenced by immunoSEQ multiplex PCR; TCRdb stores in-frame clones only, minus some. The profile covers around 140,000 clones, with approximately 88% appearing a single time and around 26% taken by the ten largest. Sequencing was performed on peripheral blood. Receptor source: a human donor in a cohort sampled during active COVID-19.

J is TRBJ1-1 and V is TRBV6-1; D is ambiguous. V dropped 1 base and J dropped 3 bases, with 15 bases sitting between them. This CDR3 is built from 16 residues. Germline V gene sequence: CDR1 MNHNS, CDR2 SASEGT. CDR3 in DNA: TGTGCCAGCAGTGAAGGAAGGTTCTCGAGGGACACTGAAGCTTTCTTT. Its protein product is CASSEGRFSRDTEAFF.

This clone was found once. This sequence joins TRBV19 and TRBJ2-7; 9 bases are a match to TRBD1. The V and J ends lost 5 bases and 6 bases, in that order; junction bases with no gene match: 5. This CDR3 contains 13 residues. CDR1 is LNHDA and CDR2 is SQIVND in the germline V gene (reference sequence). CDR3 nucleotide sequence: TGTGCCAGTAGTGAGGACAGGGGCCCCGAGCAGTACTTC. Its protein is CASSEDRGPEQYF.

This chain connects TRBV6-4 to TRBJ1-2, with 8 bases identical to TRBD1. Unmatched junction bases numbered 6, after V lost 5 bases and J lost 1 base. Germline-derived CDR1 and CDR2 are MRHNA and SNTAGT. CDR3 length: 15 amino acids. This CDR3 is CASSQQGGGNYGYTF. The CDR3 nucleotides read TGTGCCAGCAGTCAACAGGGGGGCGGTAACTATGGCTACACCTTC.

The V call is TRBV9, the J call TRBJ2-2, with TRBD1 as a possible D gene (6 bases). The CDR3 consists of 14 residues. The germline V and J ends were trimmed by 5 bases and 3 bases, with 11 bases remaining between them. Germline CDR1 and CDR2: SGDLS and YYNGEE. The CDR3 is CASRGAGDTGELFF. The CDR3 nucleotides read TGTGCCAGCAGGGGGGCAGGGGACACCGGGGAGCTGTTTTTT.

The gene calls are TRBV5-1 and TRBJ1-3; 7 bases map to TRBD1. The CDR3 loop spans 18 amino acids. Germline V gives CDR1 SGHRS, CDR2 YFSETQ. V shed 4 bases, J shed 0 bases, and the junction held 13 bases outside the gene matches. The CDR3 region has the DNA TGCGCCAGCAGCGATGGCCTGACAGGGACCATCTCTGGAAACACCATATATTTT. As protein: CASSDGLTGTISGNTIYF. Full variable domain (missing parts from reference TRBV5-1 and TRBJ1-3): KAGVTQTPRYLIKTRGQQVTLSCSPISGHRSVSWYQQTPGQGLQFLFEYFSETQRNKGNFPGRFSGRQFSNSRSEMNVSTLELGDSALYLCASSDGLTGTISGNTIYFGEGSWLTVV.

This chain connects TRBV5-1 to TRBJ1-3, with 7 bases fitting TRBD1. This CDR3 has 16 residues. Per the germline V gene, CDR1 is SGHRS and CDR2 is YFSETQ. V lost 4 bases and J lost 3; bases outside the gene matches: 10. CDR3 protein: CASSPSGGGFGNTIYF. The CDR3, as DNA: TGCGCCAGCAGCCCGAGCGGAGGGGGCTTTGGAAACACCATATATTTT.

This chain connects TRBV3-1 (or the pseudogene TRBV3-2) to TRBJ1-2, with a possible D match to TRBD1 (5 bases). Germline assignment: CDR1 LGHDT and CDR2 YNNKEL (reference sequence). The CDR3 loop spans 15 amino acids. V was trimmed by 4 bases and J by 7 bases, leaving 19 bases between them. The CDR3 nucleotides read TGTGCCAGCAGCCCCAACTTACAGGCCGTGGGTGGCTACACCTTC. The encoded protein is CASSPNLQAVGGYTF.

This chain uses TRBV7-2 with TRBJ2-4; D perhaps matches TRBD1 (8 bases). CDR3 length: 16 amino acids. V shed 4 bases and J shed 1 base, with 14 bases lying between them. Germline values: CDR1 SGHTA, CDR2 FQGNSA. The CDR3 spells CASSWGGDRAKNIQYF. The CDR3 bases are TGTGCCAGCAGCTGGGGGGGGGACAGGGCCAAAAACATTCAGTACTTC.

This clone was recorded a few times. The rearrangement uses TRBV5-1 and TRBJ2-5, with 11 nucleotides matching TRBD1. The CDR3 is 14 amino acids. In germline, CDR1 is SGHRS, CDR2 YFSETQ. The V segment lost 7 bases and the J segment 4 bases; nucleotides outside the gene matches: 6. In DNA form, the CDR3 reads TGCGCCAGCGGATGGGGACAGGGGGGAGAGACCCAGTACTTC. Protein sequence: CASGWGQGGETQYF. Full variable domain (outside the CDR3, taken from reference TRBV5-1 and TRBJ2-5): KAGVTQTPRYLIKTRGQQVTLSCSPISGHRSVSWYQQTPGQGLQFLFEYFSETQRNKGNFPGRFSGRQFSNSRSEMNVSTLELGDSALYLCASGWGQGGETQYFGPGTRLLVL.

The chain is built from TRBV5-1 and TRBJ2-1; 7 bases fit TRBD1. V lost 7 bases, J lost 0 bases, and 13 bases stayed unmatched. Germline V lookup: CDR1 SGHRS, CDR2 YFSETQ. The CDR3 covers 17 residues. The CDR3 here is CASDRQPQGSSYNEQFF. CDR3 bases: TGCGCCAGCGATCGACAACCACAGGGGTCCTCCTACAATGAGCAGTTCTTC.

The rearrangement links TRBV7-2 to TRBJ2-1; D remains unclear. V shed 1 base and J shed 15 bases, with 16 bases lying between them. Germline-derived CDR1 and CDR2 are SGHTA and FQGNSA. The CDR3 length is 13 residues. DNA of the CDR3: TGTGCCAGCAGCTTAGAAGGCCCAGCTGGGCGGTTCTTC. It specifies CASSLEGPAGRFF.

The V gene is TRBV18, the J gene TRBJ2-3, with 8 positions matching TRBD1. V lost 3 bases, J lost 2 bases, and 4 bases stayed unmatched. The CDR3 spans 15 residues. CDR1 is KGHSH, CDR2 LQKENI, per germline. The CDR3 sequence is CASSPTGAATDTQYF. CDR3 bases: TGTGCCAGCTCACCGACAGGGGCGGCCACAGATACGCAGTATTTT.

The V call is TRBV13, the J call TRBJ2-1; 9 bases are a match to TRBD2. J was trimmed by 6 bases and V by 5 bases; bases with no gene match: 8. Germline CDR1 reads PRHDT; CDR2 reads FYEKMQ (reference sequence). This CDR3 is built from 15 residues. The CDR3 spells CASSRRLAGINEQFF. DNA for the CDR3: TGTGCCAGCAGCCGCCGGCTAGCGGGGATCAATGAGCAGTTCTTC.

V usage is TRBV5-6 and J usage is TRBJ2-2; the D gene is possibly TRBD1 (6 bases). Germline V gives CDR1 SGHDT, CDR2 YYEEEE. The CDR3 covers 13 residues. Trimming removed 3 bases from V and 5 bases from J, with 8 bases in between. The CDR3 spells CASSYRVTGELFF. The CDR3 region has the DNA TGTGCCAGCAGCTACAGGGTAACCGGGGAGCTGTTTTTT.

The chain uses TRBV19 and TRBJ2-1, with 10 bases fitting TRBD2. CDR3 size: 15 residues. Trimming removed 3 bases from V and 10 bases from J; junction bases left unmatched: 9. Germline CDR1 reads LNHDA; CDR2 reads SQIVND (reference sequence). The chain's CDR3 is CASSIRPSGGGEQFF. The CDR3 DNA follows: TGTGCCAGTAGTATCAGGCCTAGCGGGGGCGGGGAGCAGTTCTTC.

A remark on this clone: The junction and the germline gene differ at one end; a read error may be behind it. The V gene is TRBV11-2, the J gene TRBJ1-6; a possible D gene is TRBD1 (6 bases). Germline CDR1 and CDR2: SGHAT and FQNNGV. This CDR3 has 20 amino acids. The CDR3 loop reads CASSIDSVGAGYSYNSPLHF. The DNA for the CDR3 is TGTGCCAGCAGCATAGATAGCGTGGGGGCAGGATACTCCTATAATTCACCCCTCCACTTT.

The chain uses TRBV4-1 and TRBJ2-3, with D unclear. Germline CDR1 MGHRA, CDR2 YSYEKL. The CDR3 sequence is 14 residues long. V lost 4 bases and J 0 bases, leaving 8 bases between the germline ends. The CDR3 spells CASSPTGSTDTQYF. The CDR3 DNA reads as TGCGCCAGCAGCCCCACCGGGAGCACAGATACGCAGTATTTT.

This chain joins TRBV19 and TRBJ2-6; D is ambiguous. There are 14 residues in the CDR3. The V end was cut by 5 bases, the J end by 4 bases, with 9 bases between. CDR1 and CDR2 from the germline V gene are LNHDA and SQIVND (reference sequence). CDR3 in amino acids: CASSPTEGANVLTF. The CDR3 DNA is TGTGCCAGTAGTCCCACAGAAGGGGCCAACGTCCTGACTTTC.

This chain connects TRBV6-5 to TRBJ1-1, with D perhaps matching TRBD1 (6 bases). Germline assignment: CDR1 MNHEY and CDR2 SVGAGI. CDR3 size: 12 residues. Trimming removed 8 bases from V and 10 bases from J, with 17 bases in between. This CDR3 reads CASSYAGEGAFF. The CDR3 coding sequence is TGTGCCAGCTCTTACGCAGGGGAGGGAGCTTTCTTT.

The chain employs TRBV10-3 and TRBJ1-1; no definite D call. Looked up from germline, CDR1 is ENHRY and CDR2 is SYGVKD. V was cut by 8 bases and J by 1 base, with 11 bases left in between. This CDR3 region has 13 residues. CDR3 residues: CAIAGEGNTEAFF. In DNA form, the CDR3 reads TGTGCCATCGCTGGGGAGGGGAACACTGAAGCTTTCTTT.

The gene calls are TRBV5-4 and TRBJ2-7, with TRBD2 matching 15 bases. Germline assignment: CDR1 SGHNT and CDR2 YYREEE (reference sequence). This CDR3 contains 15 residues. The ends lost 3 bases at V and 6 bases at J; junction bases unmatched: 4. The CDR3, as DNA: TGTGCCAGCAGCTCTGGACTAGCGGGGGGGGTCGAGCAGTACTTC. Protein sequence: CASSSGLAGGVEQYF.

This chain uses TRBV20-1 with TRBJ2-5; no definite D call. The V end was cut by 8 bases, the J end by 0 bases, with 7 bases between. This CDR3 contains 11 residues. Germline CDR1 is DFQATT and CDR2 is SNEGSKA (reference sequence). CDR3 sequence: CSPADQETQYF. CDR3 sequence (DNA): TGCAGTCCCGCGGACCAAGAGACCCAGTACTTC.

V gene TRBV10-3 combines with J gene TRBJ1-4; TRBD1 aligns across 10 bases. From germline, CDR1 is ENHRY and CDR2 SYGVKD. The CDR3 runs 14 residues. After removal of 6 bases from V and 10 bases from J, the junction contained 8 bases not matched to a gene. The CDR3 DNA reads as TGTGCCATCAGGTCGGACAGGGGGACGGGAAAACTGTTTTTT. It translates to CAIRSDRGTGKLFF.

The J gene is TRBJ1-5, the V gene TRBV30; D call uncertain. Trimming took 0 bases from V and 4 from J, leaving 7 bases between them. This CDR3 is built from 13 residues. The germline V gene has CDR1 GTSNPN and CDR2 SVGIG (reference sequence). The CDR3 DNA follows: TGTGCCTGGAGTGTTTCCCGGAATCAGCCCCAGCATTTT. It is translated as CAWSVSRNQPQHF.

The CDR3: CASSLEGQETYEQYF. In nucleotides, the CDR3 is TGCGCCAGCAGCTTGGAGGGACAGGAGACCTACGAGCAGTACTTC. The V and J genes are TRBV5-1 and TRBJ2-7; the match to TRBD1 covers 8 bases. Germline lookup yields CDR1 SGHRS and CDR2 YFSETQ. This CDR3 has 15 amino acids. J gave up 2 bases and V 0 bases, and 4 bases lay outside the gene matches.

The rearrangement joins TRBV7-2 to TRBJ2-7, with a weak D call TRBD2 (6 bases). Germline loops: CDR1 SGHTA, CDR2 FQGNSA. V dropped 0 bases and J dropped 4 bases, with 13 bases sitting between them. The CDR3 length is 15 residues. This CDR3 reads CASSLAAGFVYEQYF. Here the CDR3 DNA reads TGTGCCAGCAGCTTAGCCGCGGGGTTTGTTTACGAGCAGTACTTC.

The chain employs TRBV18 and TRBJ2-5; D unclear. The length of the CDR3 is 12 residues. V dropped 2 bases and J dropped 5 bases, with 6 bases sitting between them. Per germline, CDR1 KGHSH and CDR2 LQKENI. The CDR3 DNA is TGTGCCAGCTCACCAATGGAGGAGACCCAGTACTTC. This codes for CASSPMEETQYF.